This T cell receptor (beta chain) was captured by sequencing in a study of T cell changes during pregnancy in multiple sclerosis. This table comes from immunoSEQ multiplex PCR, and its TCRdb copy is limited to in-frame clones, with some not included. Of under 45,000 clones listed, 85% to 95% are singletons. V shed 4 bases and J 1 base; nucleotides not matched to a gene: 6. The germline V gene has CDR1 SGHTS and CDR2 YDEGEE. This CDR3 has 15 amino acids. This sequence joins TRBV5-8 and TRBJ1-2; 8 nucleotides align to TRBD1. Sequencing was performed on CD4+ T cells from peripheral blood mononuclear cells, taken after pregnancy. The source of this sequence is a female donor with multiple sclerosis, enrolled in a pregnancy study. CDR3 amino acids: CASSTTGGINYGYTF. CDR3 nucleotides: TGTGCCAGCAGCACTACAGGGGGTATTAACTATGGCTACACCTTC.